A selection of T cell receptor beta chains follows, all from one sample in a study of OX40 agonist ivuxolimab in advanced cancers. Here immunoSEQ multiplex PCR was the method, and the copy in TCRdb shows in-frame clones only, minus some. The sample yields 62,000 or so clones, 84% seen once. This specimen consisted of CD4+ or CD8+ T cells sorted from blood, obtained in a trial of the OX40 agonist ivuxolimab. The receptors originated from an adult with an advanced solid tumor such as melanoma, head and neck, liver or kidney cancer. The CDR3 runs from the conserved cysteine through the conserved F or W. D genes are given only for firm matches. Only some rows state a clone size, as once, few, many or a class for expanded clones.

j_call clone_size v_call d_call cdr3_aa cdr3_nt
TRBJ1-5 . TRBV28 . CASSLGLQSNQPQHF TGTGCCAGCAGTTTGGGGCTACAAAGCAATCAGCCCCAGCATTTT
TRBJ2-7 few TRBV5-1 TRBD2 CASGRGGSMDEQYF TGCGCCAGCGGTCGGGGGGGCAGCATGGACGAGCAGTACTTC
TRBJ2-3 . TRBV29-1 . CSVLYGGVADTQYF TGCAGCGTTTTATACGGGGGAGTGGCAGATACGCAGTATTTT
TRBJ2-1 . TRBV11-1 TRBD2 CASSYSGTSGRPTYNEQFF TGTGCCAGCAGCTATAGTGGGACTAGCGGGAGGCCTACCTACAATGAGCAGTTCTTC
TRBJ2-5 . TRBV13 . CASTPGETETQYF TGTGCCAGCACCCCAGGGGAAACAGAGACCCAGTACTTC
TRBJ2-7 . TRBV7-6 . CASSLVGRFSYEQYF TGTGCCAGCAGCTTAGTTGGCAGGTTTTCCTACGAGCAGTACTTC
TRBJ1-2 . TRBV30 . CAWSVPGLWSYTF TGTGCCTGGAGTGTACCGGGGCTGTGGTCCTACACCTTC
TRBJ1-4 once TRBV11-2 . CASSPVDRPVGEKLFF TGTGCCAGCAGCCCTGTGGATCGGCCGGTCGGAGAAAAACTGTTTTTT
TRBJ1-2 . TRBV30 TRBD1 CAWSGGQGANRMSGYTF TGTGCCTGGAGTGGGGGTCAGGGGGCTAATCGGATGAGCGGCTACACCTTC
TRBJ1-1 . TRBV6-6 . CAGGKYTEAFF TGTGCCGGGGGAAAGTACACTGAAGCTTTCTTT
TRBJ1-5 . TRBV19 . CACSLRVPRGNQPQHF TGTGCCTGTTCTCTCCGCGTCCCCCGGGGTAATCAGCCCCAGCATTTT
TRBJ1-2 . TRBV5-1 . CASSAEQGGYTF TGCGCCAGCAGCGCCGAGCAAGGTGGCTACACCTTC
TRBJ2-5 . TRBV7-2 . CASSTPTMMETQYF TGTGCCAGCAGCACACCGACAATGATGGAGACCCAGTACTTC
TRBJ2-7 . TRBV19 TRBD1 CASSLAGTGQGEQYF TGTGCCAGTAGCCTGGCCGGGACAGGGCAGGGGGAGCAGTACTTC
TRBJ2-2 . TRBV7-9 . CASSPPGAGFTGELFF TGTGCCAGCAGCCCCCCTGGGGCAGGGTTCACCGGGGAGCTGTTTTTT
TRBJ1-3 . TRBV30 . CAWSPRLLTSGNTIYF TGTGCCTGGAGCCCTCGACTGCTTACCTCTGGAAACACCATATATTTT
TRBJ2-7 . TRBV7-9 . CASSFTGSSSYEQYF TGTGCCAGCAGCTTCACGGGATCGAGCTCCTACGAGCAGTACTTC
TRBJ2-5 . TRBV7-2 TRBD1 CASSSRRQGVTQYF TGTGCCAGCAGCTCTCGGCGACAGGGGGTGACCCAGTACTTC
TRBJ2-3 . TRBV2 . CASRKGVLDTQYF TGTGCCAGTCGAAAGGGGGTTCTAGATACGCAGTATTTT
TRBJ2-2 . TRBV19 . CASSQLGSTGELFF TGTGCCAGCTCGCAGCTGGGTAGCACCGGGGAGCTGTTTTTT
TRBJ2-1 . TRBV7-9 . CASSLQSFDNEQFF TGTGCCAGCAGCTTACAAAGTTTTGACAATGAGCAGTTCTTC
TRBJ2-3 . TRBV5-1 . CASSPQTEDTQYF TGCGCCAGCAGCCCCCAGACAGAGGATACGCAGTATTTT
TRBJ2-1 . TRBV7-2 . CASSLVAGFSYNEQFF TGTGCCAGCAGCTTAGTCGCGGGTTTCTCCTACAATGAGCAGTTCTTC
TRBJ2-2 . TRBV18 . CASSPPETGGTGELFF TGTGCCAGCTCACCACCGGAGACAGGAGGAACCGGGGAGCTGTTTTTT
TRBJ1-2 . TRBV10-3 . CAISESLGREGGYTF TGTGCCATCAGTGAGTCCCTCGGCCGTGAGGGTGGCTACACCTTC
TRBJ1-2 . TRBV2 TRBD1 CASSSPPGQGMEDGYTF TGTGCCAGCAGTTCCCCTCCGGGACAGGGAATGGAGGATGGCTACACCTTC
TRBJ1-4 once TRBV6-6 . CASSPLLTVDNEKLFF TGTGCCAGCAGTCCGCTACTTACAGTAGATAATGAAAAACTGTTTTTT
TRBJ2-3 . TRBV11-2 TRBD2 CASSITSGGTDTQYF TGTGCCAGCAGCATCACTAGCGGGGGCACAGATACGCAGTATTTT
TRBJ1-1 . TRBV7-2 . CASSLAKTRGGAEAFF TGTGCCAGCAGCTTAGCTAAAACACGGGGAGGGGCTGAAGCTTTCTTT
TRBJ2-5 . TRBV5-3 . CARSLVYGLRTQYF TGTGCCAGAAGCTTGGTGTACGGCCTAAGGACCCAGTACTTC
TRBJ2-4 . TRBV15 TRBD1 CATSWGQLAKNIQYF TGTGCCACCAGCTGGGGACAGCTAGCCAAAAACATTCAGTACTTC
TRBJ1-2 . TRBV7-9 . CAGQRYGYTF TGTGCCGGACAGAGGTATGGCTACACCTTC
TRBJ2-5 . TRBV6-5 TRBD2 CASSYSKAGGQETQYF TGTGCCAGCAGTTACTCGAAAGCGGGGGGACAAGAGACCCAGTACTTC
TRBJ2-2 . TRBV5-1 TRBD1 CASSLGTGGIGELFF TGCGCCAGCAGCTTGGGGACAGGGGGCATCGGGGAGCTGTTTTTT
TRBJ1-3 . TRBV5-4 . CASSLAPISGNTIYF TGTGCCAGCAGCTTGGCCCCGATCTCTGGAAACACCATATATTTT
TRBJ2-7 once TRBV6-1 . CASTGGQITYEQYF TGTGCCAGCACCGGGGGACAGATTACCTACGAGCAGTACTTC
TRBJ1-3 . TRBV29-1 . CSVNGHDGNTIYF TGCAGCGTGAATGGACATGACGGAAACACCATATATTTT
TRBJ2-2 . TRBV7-6 TRBD1 CASSYRDRGTGELFF TGTGCCAGCAGTTACCGGGACAGGGGCACCGGGGAGCTGTTTTTT
TRBJ2-7 few TRBV7-9 . CASSLVSSGEQYF TGTGCCAGCAGCTTAGTGAGCTCGGGGGAGCAGTACTTC
TRBJ2-1 . TRBV19 TRBD1 CASQRNRGWNNEQFF TGTGCCAGTCAAAGAAACAGGGGGTGGAACAATGAGCAGTTCTTC
TRBJ1-1 . TRBV19 TRBD1 CASSRGDRTEAFF TGTGCCAGTAGTAGGGGGGACAGAACTGAAGCTTTCTTT
TRBJ1-1 . TRBV6-5 . CASSYSIGTQNTEAFF TGTGCCAGCAGTTACTCTATCGGGACACAGAACACTGAAGCTTTCTTT
TRBJ2-7 . TRBV4-3 . CASSPTLAESSYEQYF TGCGCCAGCAGCCCGACTCTAGCTGAGAGCTCCTACGAGCAGTACTTC
TRBJ1-4 . TRBV29-1 . CSVDLVGTNEKLFF TGCAGCGTTGACTTGGTCGGTACTAATGAAAAACTGTTTTTT
TRBJ2-7 . TRBV5-4 . CASSTTGRPGEQYF TGTGCCAGCAGCACAACAGGGCGGCCAGGCGAGCAGTACTTC
TRBJ2-3 . TRBV11-3 . CASSLRGLNTDTQYF TGTGCCAGCAGCTTAAGGGGACTGAACACAGATACGCAGTATTTT
TRBJ2-1 . TRBV2 TRBD2 CASSASGLAGGFF TGTGCCAGCAGCGCATCTGGACTAGCGGGGGGGTTCTTC
TRBJ1-1 . TRBV7-8 . CASSSDRNTEAFF TGTGCCAGCAGCTCCGACAGGAACACTGAAGCTTTCTTT
TRBJ1-5 . TRBV7-8 . CASSLVIGSNQPQHF TGTGCCAGCAGCTTGGTCATCGGTAGCAATCAGCCCCAGCATTTT
TRBJ2-7 . TRBV7-2 . CASRLEGEQYF TGTGCCAGCAGGCTCGAGGGCGAGCAGTACTTC